These 6 T cell receptor beta chains share one sample of origin, sequenced in a study of blood T cell repertoires in COVID-19 (dated by TCRdb to the early 2020s). Libraries were made using the immunoSEQ multiplex PCR assay. In TCRdb, the immuneACCESS table is reduced to in-frame sequences with V and J assigned. These tables do not hold every clone; where another copy was compared, an unresolved V gene accounts for under half, and the others remain unexplained. The sample records more than 300,000 clones, just over 90% of which are singletons. The ten largest clonotypes hold more than 0.85% of the sample. The sample was PBMCs or T cells enriched from blood (not recorded which). These receptors all stem from a woman between 40 and 50 years old who had been exposed to COVID-19.

The chain combines TRBV19 with TRBJ2-5, with D perhaps matching TRBD1 (8 bases). Germline V gives CDR1 LNHDA, CDR2 SQIVND (reference sequence). V was cut by 2 bases and J by 8 bases, with 12 bases left in between. This CDR3 has 13 residues. CDR3 DNA sequence: TGTGCCAGTAGTATAACAGGGGGGGACACCCAGTACTTC. Its protein product is CASSITGGDTQYF. The full variable domain, in which reference TRBV19 and TRBJ2-5 provide the parts outside the CDR3, is DGGITQSPKYLFRKEGQNVTLSCEQNLNHDAMYWYRQDPGQGLRLIYYSQIVNDFQKGDIAEGYSVSREKKESFPLTVTSAQKNPTAFYLCASSITGGDTQYFGPGTRLLVL.

V is TRBV21-1 and J is TRBJ1-6. TRBV21-1 is a pseudogene segment. The CDR3 sequence is 17 residues long. CDR3 in DNA: TGTGCCAGCAGCAAAATGCGGGGAGGGGGTACCTATTCACCCCTCCACTTT. As protein: CASSKMRGGGTYSPLHF.

The CDR3 protein is CSAKAGQHGYEQYF. In nucleotides, the CDR3 is TGCAGCGCCAAAGCAGGGCAGCACGGCTACGAGCAGTACTTC. The J gene is TRBJ2-7, the V gene TRBV29-1; D possibly corresponds to TRBD1 (5 bases). The CDR3 runs to 14 residues. V was trimmed by 7 bases and J by 3 bases, leaving 19 bases between them. Germline V gives CDR1 SQVTM, CDR2 ANQGSEA.

The gene calls are TRBV6-2 or TRBV6-3 and TRBJ2-7; a possible D gene is TRBD1 (6 bases). The length of the CDR3 is 14 residues. The germline CDR1 and CDR2 sequences are MNHEY and SVGEGT. The V end lost 0 bases, the J end lost 2 bases, and 8 bases lay between the germline ends. CDR3: CASSYSGATYEQYF. CDR3 sequence (DNA): TGTGCCAGCAGTTACTCGGGGGCGACCTACGAGCAGTACTTC.

Here the CDR3 reads CASSNGEYGYTF. CDR3 in DNA: TGTGCCAGCAGCAATGGGGAGTATGGCTACACCTTC. The chain is built from TRBV21-1 and TRBJ1-2. TRBV21-1 is a known pseudogene. The CDR3 has 12 amino acids.

This chain joins TRBV5-1 and TRBJ2-1; 9 positions match TRBD2. The CDR3 is made up of 15 amino acids. J was trimmed by 4 bases and V by 5 bases; bases with no gene match: 7. Germline V CDR1 and CDR2: SGHRS, YFSETQ. In nucleotides, the CDR3 is TGCGCCAGCAGTGGAAGCGGGGGGCAGTACAATGAGCAGTTCTTC. Protein product: CASSGSGGQYNEQFF.